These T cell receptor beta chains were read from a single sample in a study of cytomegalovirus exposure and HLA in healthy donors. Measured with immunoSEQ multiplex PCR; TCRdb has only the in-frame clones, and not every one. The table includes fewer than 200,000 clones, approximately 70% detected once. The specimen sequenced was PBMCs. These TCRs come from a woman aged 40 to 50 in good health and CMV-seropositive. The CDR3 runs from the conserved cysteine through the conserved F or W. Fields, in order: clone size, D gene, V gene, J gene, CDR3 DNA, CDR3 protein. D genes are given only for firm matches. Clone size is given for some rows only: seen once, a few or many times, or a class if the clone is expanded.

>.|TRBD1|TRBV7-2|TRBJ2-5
TGTGCCAGCAGCTTAGCAGGGACAGGGTTGGGAGAGACCCAGTACTTC
CASSLAGTGLGETQYF
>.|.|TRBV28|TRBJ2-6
TGTGCCAGCAGTTCCAGGGTACATGGGGCCAACGTCCTGACTTTC
CASSSRVHGANVLTF
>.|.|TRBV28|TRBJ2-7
TGTGCCAGCAGTTATGGGACTTCCTACGAGCAGTACTTC
CASSYGTSYEQYF
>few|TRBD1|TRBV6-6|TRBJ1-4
TGTGCCAGCAGTTACCAGGGGGCTTTTGAAAAACTGTTTTTT
CASSYQGAFEKLFF
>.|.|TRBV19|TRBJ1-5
TGTGCCCCCCGCGGGGGCAAAATGGTGGTTCAGCCCCAGCATTTT
CAPRGGKMVVQPQHF
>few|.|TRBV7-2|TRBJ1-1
TGTGCCAGCAGCTTAGTTGGGGGGGACACTGAAGCTTTCTTT
CASSLVGGDTEAFF
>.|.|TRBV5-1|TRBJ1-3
TGCGCCAGCAGCTTCGAGGTGGGAAACACCATATATTTT
CASSFEVGNTIYF
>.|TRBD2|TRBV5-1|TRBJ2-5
TGCGCCAGCACCATTAGCGGGGGTAAAGAGACCCAGTACTTC
CASTISGGKETQYF
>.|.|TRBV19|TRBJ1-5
TGTGCCAGTAGCCCAGGGGCGCGCCAGCCCCAGCATTTT
CASSPGARQPQHF
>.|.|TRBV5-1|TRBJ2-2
TGCGCCAGCAGCTTGTTTGAGGGGAACACCGGGGAGCTGTTTTTT
CASSLFEGNTGELFF
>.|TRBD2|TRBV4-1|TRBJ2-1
TGCGCCAGCAGCCAAGAAGGGGCAGCGGGGGCTTTCGCTGAGCAGTTCTTC
CASSQEGAAGAFAEQFF
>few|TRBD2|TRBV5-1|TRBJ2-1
TGCGCCAGCAGCGATTTAGCGGGGCTGAGCTCCTACAATGAGCAGTTCTTC
CASSDLAGLSSYNEQFF
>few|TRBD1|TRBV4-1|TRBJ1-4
TGCGCCAGCAGCCAAAGCGGGACAGGGTATGAAAAACTGTTTTTT
CASSQSGTGYEKLFF
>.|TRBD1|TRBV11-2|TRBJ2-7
TGTGCCAGCAGCTCGGACAGGAGTATTAACGAGCAGTACTTC
CASSSDRSINEQYF
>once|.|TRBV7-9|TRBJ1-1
TGTGCCAGCAGCCCCCGAGGTGGCACTGAAGCTTTCTTT
CASSPRGGTEAFF
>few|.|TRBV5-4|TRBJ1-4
TGTGCCAGCAGCTTAAATAGTGGTGAAAAACTGTTTTTT
CASSLNSGEKLFF
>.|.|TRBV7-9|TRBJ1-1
TGTGCCAGCAGGTCCGGACAGCTGAACACTGAAGCTTTCTTT
CASRSGQLNTEAFF
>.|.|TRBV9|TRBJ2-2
TGTGCCAGCAGCGTAGGGTCCCCCAGCGGCCGGTTGAACACCGGGGAGCTGTTTTTT
CASSVGSPSGRLNTGELFF
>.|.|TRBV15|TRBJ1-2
TGTGCCACCAGCAGTCCGAGGGCGGGCTATGGCTACACCTTC
CATSSPRAGYGYTF
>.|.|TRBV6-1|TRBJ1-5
TGTGCCAGCAGTGAGGGACACAACAATCAGCCCCAGCATTTT
CASSEGHNNQPQHF
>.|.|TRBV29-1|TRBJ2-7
TGCAGCGCCCAGGGGGGAACCTACGAGCAGTACTTC
CSAQGGTYEQYF
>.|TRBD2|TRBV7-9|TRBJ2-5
TGTGCCAGCAGCTTAGGGGGGGGTCTCCAGACCCAGTACTTC
CASSLGGGLQTQYF
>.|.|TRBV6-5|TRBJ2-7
TGTGCCAGCAGACCGCGGGCAGCTGGGTACGAGCAGTACTTC
CASRPRAAGYEQYF
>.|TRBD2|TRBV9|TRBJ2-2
TGTGCCAGCAGCGTAGGTAGCGGGAGTGTCACCGGGGAGCTGTTTTTT
CASSVGSGSVTGELFF
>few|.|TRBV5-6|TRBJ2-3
TGTGCCAGCAGTCCCCACATCAGCACAGATACGCAGTATTTT
CASSPHISTDTQYF
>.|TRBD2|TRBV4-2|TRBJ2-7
TGTGCCAGCAGCCAGCCAACCATTCTAAGCGGGGAGAAAACCTACGAGCAGTACTTC
CASSQPTILSGEKTYEQYF
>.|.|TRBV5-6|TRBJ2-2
TGTGCCAGCGCCCAGGGACTTCCCATTAACACCGGGGAGCTGTTTTTT
CASAQGLPINTGELFF
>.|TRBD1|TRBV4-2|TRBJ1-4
TGTGCCAGCAGCCAACCTACCGGGACAGGGAATGAAAAACTGTTTTTT
CASSQPTGTGNEKLFF
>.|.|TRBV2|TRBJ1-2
TGTGCCAGCAGAGTTCAGGGGTATGGCTACACCTTC
CASRVQGYGYTF
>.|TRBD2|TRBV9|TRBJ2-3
TGTGCCAGCAGCGTAGTTAGCGGGGGGTCTAGCACAGATACGCAGTATTTT
CASSVVSGGSSTDTQYF
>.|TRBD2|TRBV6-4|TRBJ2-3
TGTGCCAGCACTAGCGGGAGGGCCAACACAGATACGCAGTATTTT
CASTSGRANTDTQYF
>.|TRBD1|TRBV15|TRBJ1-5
TGTGCCACCAGCAGAGACAGGGGGGTTAAGCCCCAGAATTTT
CATSRDRGVKPQNF
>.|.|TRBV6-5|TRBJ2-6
TGTGCCAGCAGTTACCGACGGGGTGGGGCCAACGTCCTGACTTTC
CASSYRRGGANVLTF
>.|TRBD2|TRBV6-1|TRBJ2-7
TGTGCCAGCAGTGACGCGGGGGGACACTACGAGCAGTACTTC
CASSDAGGHYEQYF
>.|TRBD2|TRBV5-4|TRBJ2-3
TGTGCCAGCAGCCCCGGTCCTAGCGGGAGCACAGATACGCAGTATTTT
CASSPGPSGSTDTQYF
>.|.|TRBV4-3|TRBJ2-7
TGCGCCAGCAGCCAAGTGGCGGAGACCCTCTACGAGCAGTACTTC
CASSQVAETLYEQYF
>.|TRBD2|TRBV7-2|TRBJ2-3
TGTGCCAGCAGCTTGACCCCCCCTAGCGGGAGGGCCATTAATACGCAGTATTTT
CASSLTPPSGRAINTQYF
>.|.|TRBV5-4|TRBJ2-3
TGTGCCAGCAGCTTGGGGCCAGGTGGGACAGATACGCAGTATTTT
CASSLGPGGTDTQYF
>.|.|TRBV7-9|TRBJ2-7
TGTGCCAGCAGCTTTCAAGGGGGAACCTACGAGCAGTACTTC
CASSFQGGTYEQYF
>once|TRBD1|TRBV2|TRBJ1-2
TGTGCCAGCAGTGGTTCCCGGGACAGCTATGGCTACACCTTC
CASSGSRDSYGYTF
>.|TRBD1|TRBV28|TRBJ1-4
TGTGCCAGCAGTCCGACAGGGGGGAGTGAAAAACTGTTTTTT
CASSPTGGSEKLFF
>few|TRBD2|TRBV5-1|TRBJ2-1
TGCGCCAGCAGCTACGACGGGGGGACCTACAATGAGCAGTTCTTC
CASSYDGGTYNEQFF
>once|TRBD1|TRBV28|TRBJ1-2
TGTGCCAGCACCATAACCCAAGGGACAGGGGAGGGGAGCGGCTACACCTTC
CASTITQGTGEGSGYTF
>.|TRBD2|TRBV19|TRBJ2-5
TGTGCCAGTAGTATTTTTCCAGCGGGAGGACTGGAGACCCAGTACTTC
CASSIFPAGGLETQYF
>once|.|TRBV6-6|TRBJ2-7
TGTGCCAGCAGTAGCTTCAGTAGGGGTGGGGAGCAGTACTTC
CASSSFSRGGEQYF
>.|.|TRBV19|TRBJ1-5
TGTGCCAGTAGTCTCAACCAGGGGAGAAATCAGCCCCAGCATTTT
CASSLNQGRNQPQHF
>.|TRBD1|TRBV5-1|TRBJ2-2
TGCGCCAGCAGCGTGGACAGGCCCAACACCGGGGAGCTGTTTTTT
CASSVDRPNTGELFF
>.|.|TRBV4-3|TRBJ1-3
TGCGCCAGCAGCCAAGCCGCCAGGGACTCTGGAAACACCATATATTTT
CASSQAARDSGNTIYF
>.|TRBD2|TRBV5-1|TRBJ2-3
TGCGCCAGCAGCTTGGGCGTCGCACTACTAGCGGGGCCGGATACGCAGTATTTT
CASSLGVALLAGPDTQYF
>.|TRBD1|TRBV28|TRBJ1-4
TGTGCCAGCAGTTTGGTGGGTGGACAGGTATATGAAAAACTGTTTTTT
CASSLVGGQVYEKLFF
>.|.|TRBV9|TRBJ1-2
TGTGCCAGCAGCGTAGTTGTAGAGGGCGGCTACACCTTC
CASSVVVEGGYTF
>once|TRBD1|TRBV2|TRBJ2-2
TGTGCCAGCAGTTTACAGGGGTACTCCGACGGGGAGCTGTTTTTT
CASSLQGYSDGELFF
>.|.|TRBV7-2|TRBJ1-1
TGTGCCAGCAGCTCTCAGGGGAACACTGAAGCTTTCTTT
CASSSQGNTEAFF
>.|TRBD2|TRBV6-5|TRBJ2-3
TGTGCCAGCAGTTACGATGGCGGGAGGGCAGATACGCAGTATTTT
CASSYDGGRADTQYF
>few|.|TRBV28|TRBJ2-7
TGTGCCAGCAAGGACAGCGCTAGCTCCTACGAGCAGTACTTC
CASKDSASSYEQYF
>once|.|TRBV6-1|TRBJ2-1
TGTGCCAGCAGTGTGGCGGGGGCTCAATACAATGAGCAGTTCTTC
CASSVAGAQYNEQFF
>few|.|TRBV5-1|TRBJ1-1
TGCGCCAGCAGTCGCGGGCGGACTCCCACTTCAGACACTGAAGCTTTCTTT
CASSRGRTPTSDTEAFF
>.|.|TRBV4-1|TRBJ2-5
TGCGCCAGCAGCCCTTTCTCGCGGGAGACCCAGTACTTC
CASSPFSRETQYF